This T cell receptor (beta chain) was found in a study of blood T cell repertoires in COVID-19. Overall study context: Donors in the United States, Italy and Spain gave samples during acute or convalescent COVID-19. T cells, B-cell-depleted T cells, or PBMCs supplied cDNA or gDNA.

Per the germline V gene, CDR1 is KGHSH and CDR2 is LQKENI. With 3 bases removed from V and 4 bases from J, the gap between germline ends came to 9 bases. The CDR3 length is 13 residues. In the authors' methods: How many nucleated cells were present was estimated from reference gene primer amplification. Data came from immunoSEQ multiplex PCR; TCRdb stores just in-frame clones and leaves some out. The DNA gave D and trimming, while V, J and clone size come from that table. This repertoire shows 200,000 to 250,000 clones, 88% found once; its top ten account for approximately 1.4%. Sample: peripheral blood. J is TRBJ1-2 and V is TRBV18, with D perhaps matching TRBD1 (5 bases). This TCR was recovered from a man older than 75 with acute or convalescent COVID-19. The CDR3 loop reads CASSPDTTYGYTF. The CDR3 DNA is TGTGCCAGCTCACCGGACACCACCTATGGCTACACCTTC.